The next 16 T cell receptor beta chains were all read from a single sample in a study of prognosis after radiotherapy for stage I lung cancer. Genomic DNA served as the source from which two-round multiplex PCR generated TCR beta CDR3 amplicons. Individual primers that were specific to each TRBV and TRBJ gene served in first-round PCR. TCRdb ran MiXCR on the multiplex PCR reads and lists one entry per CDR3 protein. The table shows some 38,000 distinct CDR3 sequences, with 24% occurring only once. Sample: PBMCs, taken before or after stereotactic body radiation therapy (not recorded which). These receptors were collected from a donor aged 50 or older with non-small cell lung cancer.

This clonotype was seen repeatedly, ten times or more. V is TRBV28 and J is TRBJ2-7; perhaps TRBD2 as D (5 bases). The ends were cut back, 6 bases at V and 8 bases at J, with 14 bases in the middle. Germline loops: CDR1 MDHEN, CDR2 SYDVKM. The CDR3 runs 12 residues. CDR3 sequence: CASSPRAGQQYF. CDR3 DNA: TGTGCCAGCAGCCCGCGGGCGGGCCAGCAGTACTTC.

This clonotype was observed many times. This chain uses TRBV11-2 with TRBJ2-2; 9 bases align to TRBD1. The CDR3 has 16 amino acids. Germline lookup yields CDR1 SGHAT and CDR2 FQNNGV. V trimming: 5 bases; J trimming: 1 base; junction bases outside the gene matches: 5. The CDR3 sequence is CASSPRTGVNTGELFF. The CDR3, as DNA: TGTGCCAGCAGCCCACGGACAGGGGTGAACACCGGGGAGCTGTTTTTT. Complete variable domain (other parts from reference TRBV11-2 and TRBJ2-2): EAGVAQSPRYKIIEKRQSVAFWCNPISGHATLYWYQQILGQGPKLLIQFQNNGVVDDSQLPKDRFSAERLKGVDSTLKIQPAKLEDSAVYLCASSPRTGVNTGELFFGEGSRLTVL.

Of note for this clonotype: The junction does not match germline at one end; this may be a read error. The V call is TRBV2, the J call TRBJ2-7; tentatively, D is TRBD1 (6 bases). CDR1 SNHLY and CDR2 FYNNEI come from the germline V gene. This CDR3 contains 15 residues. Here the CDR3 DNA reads TGTGCCAGCGGTGACCCGGGACATGTTAACTACGAGCAGTACTTC. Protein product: CASGDPGHVNYEQYF.

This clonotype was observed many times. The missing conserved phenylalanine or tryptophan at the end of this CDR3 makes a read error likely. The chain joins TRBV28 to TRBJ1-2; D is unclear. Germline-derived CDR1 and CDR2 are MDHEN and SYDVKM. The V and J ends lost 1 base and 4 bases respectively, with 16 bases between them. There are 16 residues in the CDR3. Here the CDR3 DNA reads TGTGCCAGCAGTTTATTGTCGGAAGCAACCACCTATGGCTACACCTCC. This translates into CASSLLSEATTYGYTS.

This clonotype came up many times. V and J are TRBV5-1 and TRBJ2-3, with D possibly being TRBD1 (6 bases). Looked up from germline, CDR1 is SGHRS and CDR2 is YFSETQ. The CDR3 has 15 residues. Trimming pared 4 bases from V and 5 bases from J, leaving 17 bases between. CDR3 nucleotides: TGCGCCAGCAGCCTTTTACAGGGCTCGGTAGATACGCAGTATTTT. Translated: CASSLLQGSVDTQYF.

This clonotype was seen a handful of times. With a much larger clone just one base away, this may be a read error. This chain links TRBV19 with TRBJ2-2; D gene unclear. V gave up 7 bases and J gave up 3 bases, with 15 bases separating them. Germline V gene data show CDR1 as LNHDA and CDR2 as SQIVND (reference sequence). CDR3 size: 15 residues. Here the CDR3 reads CASKVDGPHTGELFF. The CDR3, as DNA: TGTGCCAGTAAGGTTGACGGGCCCCACACCGGGGAGCTGTTTTTT.

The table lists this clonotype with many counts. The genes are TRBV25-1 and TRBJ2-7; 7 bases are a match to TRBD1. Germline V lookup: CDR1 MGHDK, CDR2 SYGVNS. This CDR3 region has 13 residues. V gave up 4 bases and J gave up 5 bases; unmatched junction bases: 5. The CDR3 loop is CASSGTDRDEQYF. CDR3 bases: TGTGCCAGCAGTGGGACCGACAGGGACGAGCAGTACTTC.

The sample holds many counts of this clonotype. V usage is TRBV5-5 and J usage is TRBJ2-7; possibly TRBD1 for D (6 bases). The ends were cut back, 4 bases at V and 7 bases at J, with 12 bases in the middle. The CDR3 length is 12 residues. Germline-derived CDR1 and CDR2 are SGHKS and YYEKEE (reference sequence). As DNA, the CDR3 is TGTGCCAGCAGCACAACAGGGAGTGAGCAGTACTTC. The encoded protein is CASSTTGSEQYF.

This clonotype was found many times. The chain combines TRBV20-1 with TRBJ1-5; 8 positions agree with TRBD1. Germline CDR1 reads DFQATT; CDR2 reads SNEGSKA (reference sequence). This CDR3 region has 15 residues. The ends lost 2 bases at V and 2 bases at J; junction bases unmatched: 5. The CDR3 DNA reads TGCAGTGCTAGAACAGGGGGAAGGGGCAATCAGCCCCAGCATTTT. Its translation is CSARTGGRGNQPQHF.

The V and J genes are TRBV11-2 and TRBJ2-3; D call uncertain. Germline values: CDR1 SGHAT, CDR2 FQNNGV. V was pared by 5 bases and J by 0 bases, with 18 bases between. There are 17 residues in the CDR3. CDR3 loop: CASSRQSISVSTDTQYF. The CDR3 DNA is TGTGCCAGCAGCCGGCAATCCATATCGGTTAGCACAGATACGCAGTATTTT.

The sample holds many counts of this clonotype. The CDR3 sequence is CASSLWAGTFMNTEAFF. The CDR3, as DNA: TGTGCCAGCAGTTTATGGGCAGGGACTTTCATGAACACTGAAGCTTTCTTT. The V call is TRBV27, the J call TRBJ1-1; D is possibly TRBD1 (5 bases). Germline V gene sequence: CDR1 MNHEY, CDR2 SMNVEV (reference sequence). The CDR3 runs 17 residues. Trimming removed 1 base at V and 0 bases at J, with 15 bases between.

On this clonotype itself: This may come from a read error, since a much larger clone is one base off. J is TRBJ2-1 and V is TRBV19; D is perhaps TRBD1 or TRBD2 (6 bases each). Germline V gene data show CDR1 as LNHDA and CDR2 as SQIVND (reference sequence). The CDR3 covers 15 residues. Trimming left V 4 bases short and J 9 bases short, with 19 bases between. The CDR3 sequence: CASSRGAPEGGEQFF. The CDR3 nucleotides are TGTGCCAGTAGTAGGGGAGCGCCCGAGGGGGGTGAGCAGTTCTTC.

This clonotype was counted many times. The DNA of the CDR3 is TGCGCCAGCAGCTTGGTCCCGGGACAGGGAGAGACCCAGTACTTC. Translated, it gives CASSLVPGQGETQYF. The V gene is TRBV5-1, the J gene TRBJ2-5; TRBD1 matches 9 bases. The trim removed 0 bases at V and 4 bases at J, leaving 4 bases unmatched. The CDR3 is 15 residues long. The germline V gene has CDR1 SGHRS and CDR2 YFSETQ.

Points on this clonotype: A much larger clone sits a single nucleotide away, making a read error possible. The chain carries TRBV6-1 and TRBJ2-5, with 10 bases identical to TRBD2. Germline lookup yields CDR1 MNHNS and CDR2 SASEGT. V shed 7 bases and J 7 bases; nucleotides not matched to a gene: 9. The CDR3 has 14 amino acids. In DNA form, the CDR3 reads TGTGCCAGCACCCTAGCGGGGGCCCCCAGGACCCAGTACTTC. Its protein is CASTLAGAPRTQYF.

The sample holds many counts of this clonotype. CDR3 in DNA: TGCGCCAGCAGCTGGGTCCTCACCCCCCTGGATGAGCAGTTCTTC. Residues: CASSWVLTPLDEQFF. J is TRBJ2-1 and V is TRBV5-1; D gene unclear. This CDR3 is built from 15 residues. Trimming shortened V by 3 bases and J by 8 bases, and 18 bases separated the two germline ends. Germline-derived CDR1 and CDR2 are SGHRS and YFSETQ.

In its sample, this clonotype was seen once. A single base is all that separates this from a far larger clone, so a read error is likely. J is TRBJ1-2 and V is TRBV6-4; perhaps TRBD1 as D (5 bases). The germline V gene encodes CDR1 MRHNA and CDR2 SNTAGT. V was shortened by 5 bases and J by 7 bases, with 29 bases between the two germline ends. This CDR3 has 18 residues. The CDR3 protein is CASSSQPGTVGDLGGYTF. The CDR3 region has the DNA TGTGCCAGCAGTTCCCAACCGGGCACGGTAGGGGATCTGGGTGGCTACACCTTC.